What follows are 6 T cell receptor beta chains derived from one specimen sequenced in a study of Graves' ophthalmopathy and Graves' hyperthyroidism. The authors amplified TCR beta CDR3 regions, and they did so from RNA transcripts for repertoire sequencing. An opening RT-PCR round employed HTBI primers and preceded a second-round multiplex PCR. Via MiXCR, TCRdb re-called the multiplex PCR reads, giving one row per CDR3 protein. The repertoire holds hundreds of thousands of distinct CDR3 sequences, with about 24% as singletons. Sequenced material: peripheral blood. The receptors stem from a woman between 18 and 30 years old with stable Graves' hyperthyroidism. Some clones in this sample may be carry-over from other donors' samples.

This chain connects TRBV6-1 to TRBJ1-5, with D tentatively TRBD1 (5 bases). Germline V CDR1 and CDR2: MNHNS, SASEGT. V lost 2 bases and J lost 0, with 11 bases in between. The CDR3 length is 16 residues. The DNA of the CDR3 is TGTGCCAGCAGTGAATGGACAATTTATAGCAATCAGCCCCAGCATTTT. Residues: CASSEWTIYSNQPQHF.

In regard to this clonotype: As the CDR3 is not closed by the conserved phenylalanine or tryptophan, this likely results from a read error. The chain recombines TRBV2 with TRBJ1-2; D ambiguous. V lost 1 base and J lost 4, with 10 bases in between. CDR3 size: 14 residues. CDR1 and CDR2 from the germline V gene are SNHLY and FYNNEI. This CDR3 reads CASSEDRQFYGYTC. The CDR3 bases are TGTGCCAGCAGTGAAGACCGGCAGTTCTATGGCTACACCTGC.

This clonotype was picked up many times. This sequence joins TRBV27 and TRBJ1-2; D possibly corresponds to TRBD1 (6 bases). Trimming removed 5 bases at V and 4 bases at J, with 20 bases between. There are 16 residues in the CDR3. Germline CDR1 reads MNHEY; CDR2 reads SMNVEV (reference sequence). The DNA for the CDR3 is TGTGCCAGCAGTCGCCTTTCCACACAGGGCTCCTATGGCTACACCTTC. Its translation: CASSRLSTQGSYGYTF.

This clonotype has at least ten counts. The chain has TRBV19 and TRBJ1-1; 7 bases fit TRBD1. This CDR3 has 14 residues. J lost 1 base, V lost 3 bases, and 2 bases had no gene match. Germline lookup yields CDR1 LNHDA and CDR2 SQIVND (reference sequence). DNA for the CDR3: TGTGCCAGTAGTATCTGGACAGGGAACACTGAAGCTTTCTTT. It translates to CASSIWTGNTEAFF.

This clonotype was picked up many times. J is TRBJ2-7 and V is TRBV6-1; 9 nucleotides line up with TRBD1. After removal of 3 bases from V and 0 bases from J, the junction contained 6 bases not matched to a gene. CDR3 size: 16 residues. Germline V gene sequence: CDR1 MNHNS, CDR2 SASEGT. The CDR3 nucleotides read TGTGCCAGCAGTGATGGGGGACAGGGAAACTCCTACGAGCAGTACTTC. This translates into CASSDGGQGNSYEQYF.

Comments on this clonotype: At one boundary the junction diverges from the germline segment, which might be a read error. This chain links TRBV6-1 with TRBJ2-7, with no clear D. The length of the CDR3 is 15 residues. Germline values: CDR1 MNHNS, CDR2 SASEGT. The CDR3 sequence is CASSDLASPSSEQYF. The CDR3 DNA reads TGTGCCAGCAGTGACCTGGCCTCCCCATCCTCCGAGCAGTACTTC.